The clone carrying this TCR beta chain was observed at least ten times. V shed 5 bases and J shed 1 base, with 11 bases lying between them. The CDR3 covers 15 residues. Transcripts of RNA were the source for amplifying TCR beta CDR3 regions. Second-round multiplex PCR came after a first-round RT-PCR that employed HTBI primers. TCRdb fed the multiplex PCR reads into MiXCR, producing one record per CDR3 protein. The sample has about 480,000 distinct CDR3 sequences, approximately 14% seen once. This entry comes from a study of Graves' ophthalmopathy and Graves' hyperthyroidism. Sequencing was carried out using blood. This clonotype was sampled from a woman younger than 45 with Graves' ophthalmopathy. V gene TRBV12-3 or TRBV12-4 combines with J gene TRBJ2-2; D possibly corresponds to TRBD2 (5 bases). The CDR3 sequence is CASSSEGLNTGELFF. The CDR3 DNA follows: TGTGCCAGCAGTAGTGAGGGTTTGAACACCGGGGAGCTGTTTTTT.